This section outlines one T cell receptor (beta chain) sequence together with its context. Its specificity is not known. cDNA libraries for TCR alpha and TCR beta, carrying sample barcodes and UMIs, came from 5'RACE with constant-segment primers. A single record per CDR3 protein comes from TCRdb applying MiXCR to the 5' RACE reads. The data show about 320,000 distinct CDR3 sequences, over 11% seen once. Germline V gene lookup returns CDR1 ENHRY and CDR2 SYGVKD. Trimming shortened V by 0 bases and J by 2 bases, and 11 bases separated the two germline ends. CDR3 length: 17 residues. The data derive from a study of T-cell memory formation after mild COVID-19. At the level of the study: The study found TCR clusters largely donor specific.

Study findings and constraints: Clones that shrank (day 15 to 85) were balanced CD4/CD8, whereas later expanders leaned CD4+.

The sequenced material came from PBMCs or a T cell subset sorted from them (not recorded which). The rearrangement uses TRBV10-3 and TRBJ2-6; D is ambiguous. The sequence came from a man between 18 and 35 years old who had mild COVID-19 (a few samples of this study predate the infection). Cell type and time point are not known. In nucleotides, the CDR3 is TGTGCCATCAGTGAGTCGGTGCTCATTCCTGGGGCCAACGTCCTGACTTTC. It is translated as CAISESVLIPGANVLTF.